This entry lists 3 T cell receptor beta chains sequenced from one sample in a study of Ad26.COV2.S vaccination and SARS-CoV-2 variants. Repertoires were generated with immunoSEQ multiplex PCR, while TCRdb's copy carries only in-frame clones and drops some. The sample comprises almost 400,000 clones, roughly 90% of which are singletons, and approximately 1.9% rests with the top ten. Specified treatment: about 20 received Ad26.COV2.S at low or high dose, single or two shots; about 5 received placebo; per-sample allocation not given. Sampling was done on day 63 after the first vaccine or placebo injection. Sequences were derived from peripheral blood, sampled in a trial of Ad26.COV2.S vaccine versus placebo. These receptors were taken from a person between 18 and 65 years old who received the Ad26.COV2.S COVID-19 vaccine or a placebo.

In DNA form, the CDR3 reads TGTGCCACTACGACAGGCCTCAATCAGCCCCAGCATTTT. This sequence encodes CATTTGLNQPQHF. This sequence joins TRBV19 and TRBJ1-5, with a weak D call TRBD1 (6 bases). V was clipped by 10 bases and J by 3 bases, with 13 bases between them. From germline, CDR1 is LNHDA and CDR2 SQIVND (reference sequence). CDR3 length: 13 residues. Supplemented by reference TRBV19 and TRBJ1-5, the full variable domain reads DGGITQSPKYLFRKEGQNVTLSCEQNLNHDAMYWYRQDPGQGLRLIYYSQIVNDFQKGDIAEGYSVSREKKESFPLTVTSAQKNPTAFYLCATTTGLNQPQHFGDGTRLSIL.

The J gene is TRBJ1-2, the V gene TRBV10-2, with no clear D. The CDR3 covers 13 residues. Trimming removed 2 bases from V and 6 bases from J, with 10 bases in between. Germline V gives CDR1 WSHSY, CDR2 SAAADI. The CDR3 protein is CASSEARLDGYTF. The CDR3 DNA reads TGCGCCAGCAGTGAGGCACGGCTGGATGGCTACACCTTC.

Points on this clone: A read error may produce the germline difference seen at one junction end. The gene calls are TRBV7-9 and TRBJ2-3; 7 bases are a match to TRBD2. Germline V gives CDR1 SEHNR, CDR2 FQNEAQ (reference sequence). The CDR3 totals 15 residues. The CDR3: CASSLTSGTTDTQYF. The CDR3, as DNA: TGTGCCAGTAGCTTGACGAGCGGGACCACAGATACGCAGTATTTT.